Sequencing of this TCR beta chain was carried out in a study of T cell clones after liver transplantation. Sequencing used immunoSEQ multiplex PCR; TCRdb keeps in-frame clones, though not all of them. The data show around 19,000 clones, approximately 88% seen once. The V gene lost 5 bases and the J gene lost 4 bases, with 13 bases spanning the gap. Germline V CDR1 and CDR2: SGHRS, YFSETQ. The CDR3 totals 14 residues. This chain joins TRBV5-1 and TRBJ2-1, with TRBD2 as a possible D gene (5 bases). The source material was CD8+ T cells from blood, sampled before liver transplant. This receptor was taken from a human donor who received a liver transplant. The CDR3, as DNA: TGCGCCAGCAGACAATCGGGATCATACAATGAGCAGTTCTTC. Translation: CASRQSGSYNEQFF. Together with reference TRBV5-1 and TRBJ2-1, the CDR3 gives the full variable domain: KAGVTQTPRYLIKTRGQQVTLSCSPISGHRSVSWYQQTPGQGLQFLFEYFSETQRNKGNFPGRFSGRQFSNSRSEMNVSTLELGDSALYLCASRQSGSYNEQFFGPGTRLTVL.